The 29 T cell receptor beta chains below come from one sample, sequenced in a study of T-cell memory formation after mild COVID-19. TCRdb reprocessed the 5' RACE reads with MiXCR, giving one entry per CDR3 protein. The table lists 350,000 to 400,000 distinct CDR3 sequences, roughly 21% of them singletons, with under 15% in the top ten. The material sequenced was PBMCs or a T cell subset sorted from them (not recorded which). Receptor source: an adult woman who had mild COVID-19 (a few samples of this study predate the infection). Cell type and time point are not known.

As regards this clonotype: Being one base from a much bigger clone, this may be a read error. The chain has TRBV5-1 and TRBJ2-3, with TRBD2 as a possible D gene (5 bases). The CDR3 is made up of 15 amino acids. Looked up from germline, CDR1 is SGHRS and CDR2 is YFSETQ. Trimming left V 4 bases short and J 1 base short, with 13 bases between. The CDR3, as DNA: TGCGCCAGCAGCGTGCGGGTAGCTGGCACAGATACGCAGTATTTT. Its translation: CASSVRVAGTDTQYF.

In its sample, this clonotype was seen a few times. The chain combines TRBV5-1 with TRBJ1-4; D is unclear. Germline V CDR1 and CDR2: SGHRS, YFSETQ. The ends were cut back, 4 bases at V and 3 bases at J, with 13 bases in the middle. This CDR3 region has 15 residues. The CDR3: CASSILTGANEKLFF. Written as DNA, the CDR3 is TGCGCCAGCAGCATACTGACCGGGGCTAATGAAAAACTGTTTTTT.

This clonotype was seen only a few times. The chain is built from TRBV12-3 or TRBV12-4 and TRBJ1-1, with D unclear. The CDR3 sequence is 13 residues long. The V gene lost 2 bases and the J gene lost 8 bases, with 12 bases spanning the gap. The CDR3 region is CASSLKVRTEAFF. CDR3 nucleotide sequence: TGTGCCAGCAGTTTAAAGGTCAGGACCGAAGCTTTCTTT.

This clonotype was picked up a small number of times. CDR3 nucleotides: TGTGCCAGCAGCCGCCTACAGGGGGATACGCAGTATTTT. Protein: CASSRLQGDTQYF. The V call is TRBV7-2, the J call TRBJ2-3, with TRBD1 matching 7 bases. Germline assignment: CDR1 SGHTA and CDR2 FQGNSA. The V segment lost 5 bases and the J segment 6 bases; nucleotides outside the gene matches: 5. The CDR3 contains 13 residues. Drawing the rest from reference TRBV7-2 and TRBJ2-3, the complete variable domain is GAGVSQSPSNKVTEKGKDVELRCDPISGHTALYWYRQSLGQGLEFLIYFQGNSAPDKSGLPSDRFSAERTGGSVSTLTIQRTQQEDSAVYLCASSRLQGDTQYFGPGTRLTVL.

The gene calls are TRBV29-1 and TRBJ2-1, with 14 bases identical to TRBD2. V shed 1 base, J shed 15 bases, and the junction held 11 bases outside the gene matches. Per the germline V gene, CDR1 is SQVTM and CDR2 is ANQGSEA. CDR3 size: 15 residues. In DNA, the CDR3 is TGCAGCGTTGAAGTTACGACTAGCGGGAGGGCCGTCCCGTTCTTC. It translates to CSVEVTTSGRAVPFF.

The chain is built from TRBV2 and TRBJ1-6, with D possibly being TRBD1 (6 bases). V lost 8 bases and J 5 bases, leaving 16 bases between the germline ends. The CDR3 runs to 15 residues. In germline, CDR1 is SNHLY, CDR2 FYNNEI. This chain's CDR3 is CASRPGQTNNSPLHF. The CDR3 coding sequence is TGTGCCAGCCGCCCCGGACAGACGAATAATTCACCCCTCCACTTT.

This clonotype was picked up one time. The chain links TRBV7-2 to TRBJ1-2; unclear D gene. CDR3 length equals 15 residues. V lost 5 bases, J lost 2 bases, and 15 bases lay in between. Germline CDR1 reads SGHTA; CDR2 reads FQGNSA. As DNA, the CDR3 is TGTGCCAGCAGCCCCTGGGGTTCGGGGAACTATGGCTACACCTTC. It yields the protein CASSPWGSGNYGYTF.

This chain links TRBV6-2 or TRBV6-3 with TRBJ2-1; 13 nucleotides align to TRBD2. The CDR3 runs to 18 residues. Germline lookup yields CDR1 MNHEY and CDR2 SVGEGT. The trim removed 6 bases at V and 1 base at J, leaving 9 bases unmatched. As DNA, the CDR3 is TGTGCCAGCAGCCAGGGACTAGCGGGAATAGGTTCCTACAATGAGCAGTTCTTC. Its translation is CASSQGLAGIGSYNEQFF.

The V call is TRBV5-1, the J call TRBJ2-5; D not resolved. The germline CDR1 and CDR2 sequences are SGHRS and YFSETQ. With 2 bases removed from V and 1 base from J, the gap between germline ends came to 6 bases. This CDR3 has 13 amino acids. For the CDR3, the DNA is TGCGCCAGCAGCTTATGGAGCCAAGAGACCCAGTACTTC. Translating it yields CASSLWSQETQYF.

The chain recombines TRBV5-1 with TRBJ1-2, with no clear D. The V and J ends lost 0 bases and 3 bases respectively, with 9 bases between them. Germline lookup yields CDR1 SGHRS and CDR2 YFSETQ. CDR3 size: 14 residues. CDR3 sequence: CASSLAEADYGYTF. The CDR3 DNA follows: TGCGCCAGCAGCTTGGCCGAGGCGGACTATGGCTACACCTTC.

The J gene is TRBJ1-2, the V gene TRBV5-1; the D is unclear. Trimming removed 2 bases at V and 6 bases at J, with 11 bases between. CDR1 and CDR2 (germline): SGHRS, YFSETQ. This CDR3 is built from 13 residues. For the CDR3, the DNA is TGCGCCAGCAGCTTAGGAGGGAAGGATGGCTACACCTTC. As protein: CASSLGGKDGYTF.

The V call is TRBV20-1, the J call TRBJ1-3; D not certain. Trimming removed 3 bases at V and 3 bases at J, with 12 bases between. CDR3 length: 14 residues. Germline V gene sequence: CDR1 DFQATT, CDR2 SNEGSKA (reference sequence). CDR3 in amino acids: CSARSVTVGNTIYF. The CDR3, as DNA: TGCAGTGCTAGGTCGGTAACAGTTGGAAACACCATATATTTT.

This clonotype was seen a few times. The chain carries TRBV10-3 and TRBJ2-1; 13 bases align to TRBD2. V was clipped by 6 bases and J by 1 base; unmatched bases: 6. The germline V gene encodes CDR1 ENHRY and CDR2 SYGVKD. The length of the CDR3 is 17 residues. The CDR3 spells CAIRTSGRAGSYNEQFF. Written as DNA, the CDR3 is TGTGCCATCAGAACTAGCGGGAGGGCAGGATCCTACAATGAGCAGTTCTTC.

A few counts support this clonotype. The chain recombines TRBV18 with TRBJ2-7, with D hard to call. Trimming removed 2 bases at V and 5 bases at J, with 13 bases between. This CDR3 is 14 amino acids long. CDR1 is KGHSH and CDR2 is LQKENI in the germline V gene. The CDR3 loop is CASSPVPFSHEQYF. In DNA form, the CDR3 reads TGTGCCAGCTCACCAGTCCCATTTTCGCACGAGCAGTACTTC. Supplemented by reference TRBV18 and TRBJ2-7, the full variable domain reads NAGVMQNPRHLVRRRGQEARLRCSPMKGHSHVYWYRQLPEEGLKFMVYLQKENIIDESGMPKERFSAEFPKEGPSILRIQQVVRGDSAAYFCASSPVPFSHEQYFGPGTRLTVT.

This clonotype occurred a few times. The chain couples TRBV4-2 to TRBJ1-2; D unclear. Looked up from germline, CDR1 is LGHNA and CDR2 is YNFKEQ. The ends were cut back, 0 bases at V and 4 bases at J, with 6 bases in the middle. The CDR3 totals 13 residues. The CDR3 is CASSQENGYGYTF. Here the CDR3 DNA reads TGTGCCAGCAGCCAAGAGAACGGCTATGGCTACACCTTC.

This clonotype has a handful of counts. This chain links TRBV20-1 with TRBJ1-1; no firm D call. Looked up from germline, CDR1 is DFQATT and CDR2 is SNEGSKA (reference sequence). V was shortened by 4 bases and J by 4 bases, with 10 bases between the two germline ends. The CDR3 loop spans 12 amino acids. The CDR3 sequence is CSAKPTGTEAFF. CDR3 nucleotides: TGCAGTGCTAAGCCTACGGGCACTGAAGCTTTCTTT.

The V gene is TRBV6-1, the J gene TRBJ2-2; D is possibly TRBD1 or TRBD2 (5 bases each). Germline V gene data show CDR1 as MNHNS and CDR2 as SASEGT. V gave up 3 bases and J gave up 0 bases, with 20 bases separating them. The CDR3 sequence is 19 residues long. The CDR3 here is CASSDHPRRQGPNTGELFF. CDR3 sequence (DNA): TGTGCCAGCAGTGACCATCCCCGCCGGCAGGGACCGAACACCGGGGAGCTGTTTTTT.

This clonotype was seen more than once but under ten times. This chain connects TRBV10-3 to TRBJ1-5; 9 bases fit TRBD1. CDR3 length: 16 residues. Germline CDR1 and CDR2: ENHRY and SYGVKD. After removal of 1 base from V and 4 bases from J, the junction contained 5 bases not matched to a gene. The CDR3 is CAISELGTGLNQPQHF. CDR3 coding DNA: TGTGCCATCAGTGAGTTAGGGACAGGGCTGAATCAGCCCCAGCATTTT.

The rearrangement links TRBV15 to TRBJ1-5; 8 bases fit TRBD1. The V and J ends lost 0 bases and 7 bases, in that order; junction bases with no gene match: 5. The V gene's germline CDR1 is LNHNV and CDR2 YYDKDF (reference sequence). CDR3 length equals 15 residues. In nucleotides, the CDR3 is TGTGCCACCAGCAGAGATAGGGGGACAGGCCAGCCCCAGCATTTT. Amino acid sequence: CATSRDRGTGQPQHF.

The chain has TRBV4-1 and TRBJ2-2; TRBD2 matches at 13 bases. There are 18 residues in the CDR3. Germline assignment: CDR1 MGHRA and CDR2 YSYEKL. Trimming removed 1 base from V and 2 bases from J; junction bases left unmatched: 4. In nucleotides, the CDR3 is TGCGCCAGCAGCCAAGGGGGACTAGCGGGGCCCAACACCGGGGAGCTGTTTTTT. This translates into CASSQGGLAGPNTGELFF.

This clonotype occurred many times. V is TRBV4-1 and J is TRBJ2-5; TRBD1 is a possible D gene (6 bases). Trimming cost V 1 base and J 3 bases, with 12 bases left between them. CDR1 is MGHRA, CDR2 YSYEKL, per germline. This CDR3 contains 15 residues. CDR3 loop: CASSQGLAGEETQYF. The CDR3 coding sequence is TGCGCCAGCAGCCAAGGTTTGGCAGGGGAAGAGACCCAGTACTTC.

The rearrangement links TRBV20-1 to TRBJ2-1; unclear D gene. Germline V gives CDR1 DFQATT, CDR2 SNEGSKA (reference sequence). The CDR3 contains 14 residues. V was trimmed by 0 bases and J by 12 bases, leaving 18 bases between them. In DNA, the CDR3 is TGCAGTGCTAGAGATCAACTCAGTCATCGGTGGCAGTTCTTC. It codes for CSARDQLSHRWQFF.

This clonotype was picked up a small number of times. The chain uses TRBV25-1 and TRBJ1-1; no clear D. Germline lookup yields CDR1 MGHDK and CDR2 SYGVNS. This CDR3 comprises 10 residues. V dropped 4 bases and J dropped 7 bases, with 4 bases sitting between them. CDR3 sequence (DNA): TGTGCCAGCAGTGGGCATGAAGCTTTCTTT. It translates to CASSGHEAFF.

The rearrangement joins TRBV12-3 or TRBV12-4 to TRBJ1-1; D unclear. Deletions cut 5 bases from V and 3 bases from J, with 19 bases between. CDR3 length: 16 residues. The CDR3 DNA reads TGTGCCAGCAGTCCCACTCCTGACCCTAGGGACACTGAAGCTTTCTTT. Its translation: CASSPTPDPRDTEAFF.

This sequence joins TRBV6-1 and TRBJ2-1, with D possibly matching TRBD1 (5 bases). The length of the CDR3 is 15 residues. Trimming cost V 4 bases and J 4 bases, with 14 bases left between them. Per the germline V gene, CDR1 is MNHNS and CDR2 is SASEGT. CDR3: CASSVSWQGYNEQFF. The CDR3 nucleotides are TGTGCCAGCAGTGTATCGTGGCAGGGTTACAATGAGCAGTTCTTC.

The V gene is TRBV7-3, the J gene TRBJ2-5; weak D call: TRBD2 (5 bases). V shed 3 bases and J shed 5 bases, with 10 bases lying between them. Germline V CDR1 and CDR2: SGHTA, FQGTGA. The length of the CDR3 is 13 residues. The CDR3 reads CASSLGESETQYF. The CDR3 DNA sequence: TGTGCCAGCAGCTTGGGAGAAAGCGAGACCCAGTACTTC.

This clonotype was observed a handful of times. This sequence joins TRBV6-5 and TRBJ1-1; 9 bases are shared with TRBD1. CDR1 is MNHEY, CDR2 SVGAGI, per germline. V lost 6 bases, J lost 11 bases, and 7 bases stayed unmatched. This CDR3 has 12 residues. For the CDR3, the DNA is TGTGCCAGCAGGGAACAGGGGGCAAAGGCTTTCTTT. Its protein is CASREQGAKAFF.

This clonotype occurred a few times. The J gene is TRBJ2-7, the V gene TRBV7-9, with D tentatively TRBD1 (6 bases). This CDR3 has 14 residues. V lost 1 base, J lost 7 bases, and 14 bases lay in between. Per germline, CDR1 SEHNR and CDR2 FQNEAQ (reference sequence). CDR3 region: CASSLVLGAGEQYF. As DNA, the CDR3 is TGTGCCAGCAGCTTAGTCTTGGGGGCCGGGGAGCAGTACTTC.

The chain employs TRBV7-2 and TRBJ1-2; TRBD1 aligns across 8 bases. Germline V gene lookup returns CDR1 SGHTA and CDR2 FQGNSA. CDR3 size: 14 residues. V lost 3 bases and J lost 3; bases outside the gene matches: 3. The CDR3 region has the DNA TGTGCCAGCAGCTTGGGACAGGCATACTATGGCTACACCTTC. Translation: CASSLGQAYYGYTF.